Listed below are T cell receptor beta chains from one sample, sequenced in a study of post-analysis software for immune sequencing data. From the PCR reads, TCRdb called clonotypes with MiXCR, one entry per CDR3 protein. The table has a few hundred thousand distinct CDR3 sequences, roughly 45% seen once. The material sequenced was blood. All receptors come from a girl aged 5-17 years with multiple sclerosis. CDR3s leave out the opening cysteine and the closing phenylalanine or tryptophan. Each record gives: D gene, J gene, V gene, CDR3 protein. A D gene is named only where the DNA matches it firmly.

TRBD1,TRBJ2-7,TRBV20-1,SVRDSRSSYEQY
.,TRBJ2-1,TRBV20-1,SAREVAVPYNEQF
TRBD2,TRBJ2-1,TRBV20-1,SARDEPSGRKFRINEQF
TRBD1,TRBJ1-2,TRBV6-1,ASSENYRDRTYGYT
TRBD2,TRBJ2-1,TRBV4-2,ASSQGGYSGNSYNEQF
.,TRBJ2-1,TRBV3-1,ASSQGALGNEQF
TRBD2,TRBJ2-7,TRBV27,ASTSGSRYEQY
.,TRBJ2-4,TRBV27,ASSLPLHTGFSYNEQY
TRBD1,TRBJ1-2,TRBV13,ASSPIMTGDYGYT
TRBD1,TRBJ1-2,TRBV4-2,ASSLWGATGRNGYT
TRBD1,TRBJ1-5,TRBV12-3/TRBV12-4,ASRYRGNQPQH
.,.,TRBV20-1,SAKGVPYEQY
.,.,TRBV20-1,SASEGGDEQY
.,TRBJ2-5,TRBV4-2,ASSQGPDIFQETQY
TRBD1,TRBJ1-5,TRBV2,ASSGQERQPQH
.,TRBJ2-5,TRBV9,ASSAQVGAQETQY
.,TRBJ2-3,TRBV28,ASSLLPRLTSADTQY
.,TRBJ2-5,TRBV5-1,ASSLDVSLAETQY
TRBD2,TRBJ2-3,TRBV15,AASRDSAGGTDRQY
.,TRBJ2-4,TRBV10-2,ASSDPGPPGEQY
TRBD1,TRBJ1-2,TRBV28,ASSLRTGEGYT
.,.,TRBV28,ASSLRDGTYEQY
.,TRBJ2-3,TRBV29-1,SVRPARTDTQY
TRBD2,TRBJ2-1,TRBV27,ASSFRLAGVDEQF
TRBD2,TRBJ2-3,TRBV5-1,ASSLDGRGPRDTQY
.,TRBJ1-5,TRBV27,ASSRDTYQPQH
.,.,TRBV5-1,ASSLADRETQY
.,TRBJ1-1,TRBV3-1,ASSQGRPGEAF
.,TRBJ1-5,TRBV7-9,ASSLAREPGGNQPQH
.,TRBJ1-6,TRBV20-1,SVISYNSPLH
.,TRBJ2-6,TRBV27,ASSLTTAFISGANVLT
.,TRBJ1-2,TRBV3-1,ASSQVGDSVNGYT
.,TRBJ1-1,TRBV29-1,SGHRAGKLTEAF
TRBD1,TRBJ1-2,TRBV14,ASSPGQGSGYT
.,TRBJ1-2,TRBV15,ATSTRSGEEAAYGYT
TRBD2,TRBJ2-7,TRBV27,ASGRAALGEQY
.,TRBJ2-3,TRBV15,ATSALGLWADTQY
TRBD2,TRBJ2-7,TRBV28,ASSTGTSGPIEQY
TRBD1,TRBJ2-7,TRBV29-1,SVGDSRSYEQY
TRBD2,TRBJ2-7,TRBV27,ASTGLAGVYEQY
.,TRBJ2-7,TRBV7-2,ASSPEPRYEQY